These 18 T cell receptor beta chains came from one sample sequenced in a study of T cell responses to AZD1222 COVID-19 vaccine. Profiled with immunoSEQ multiplex PCR; TCRdb holds only in-frame clones, not every one. Among approximately 120,000 clones listed, 89% were seen once. The sample was peripheral blood, taken on day 0 of AZD1222 vaccination. These receptor sequences come from an adult in good health.

CDR3 nucleotides: TGTGCCAGCAGCTCAAGCGGGTTCAACACCGGGGAGCTGTTTTTT. This translates into CASSSSGFNTGELFF. The chain carries TRBV7-2 and TRBJ2-2; possibly TRBD2 for D (6 bases). V lost 4 bases to trimming and J lost 2 bases, with 11 bases between them. CDR3 length: 15 residues. Germline CDR1 SGHTA, CDR2 FQGNSA.

The chain employs TRBV10-1 and TRBJ2-3; D is possibly TRBD1 (5 bases). Trimming shortened V by 0 bases and J by 3 bases, and 13 bases separated the two germline ends. Germline lookup yields CDR1 WNHNN and CDR2 SYGVQD (reference sequence). This CDR3 contains 16 residues. The CDR3 spells CASSESKRGATDTQYF. For the CDR3, the DNA is TGCGCCAGCAGTGAGTCGAAAAGGGGTGCGACAGATACGCAGTATTTT.

The genes are TRBV28 and TRBJ2-3, with unresolved D. This CDR3 has 14 amino acids. V was pared by 10 bases and J by 3 bases, with 17 bases between. From germline, CDR1 is MDHEN and CDR2 SYDVKM. CDR3 coding DNA: TGTGCCACCGAACCGGCGGCACAAACAGATACGCAGTATTTT. It encodes CATEPAAQTDTQYF.

This chain links TRBV7-9 with TRBJ1-1; D remains ambiguous. V was shortened by 3 bases and J by 8 bases, with 7 bases between the two germline ends. The CDR3 runs 11 residues. The germline V gene encodes CDR1 SEHNR and CDR2 FQNEAQ (reference sequence). The CDR3 spells CASSFLGEAFF. In DNA form, the CDR3 reads TGTGCCAGCAGCTTTCTAGGAGAAGCTTTCTTT.

The chain combines TRBV30 with TRBJ1-2, with 9 positions matching TRBD1. J lost 7 bases, V lost 5 bases, and 14 bases had no gene match. The germline gives CDR1 GTSNPN, CDR2 SVGIG (reference sequence). There are 15 residues in the CDR3. CDR3 sequence reads: CAWGIRTQGAGGYTF. The CDR3 bases are TGTGCCTGGGGCATCCGCACACAGGGGGCAGGTGGCTACACCTTC.

This chain links TRBV7-9 with TRBJ2-7; D gene uncertain. V dropped 8 bases and J dropped 2 bases, with 4 bases sitting between them. Germline loops: CDR1 SEHNR, CDR2 FQNEAQ (reference sequence). This CDR3 has 10 amino acids. The CDR3 nucleotides are TGTGCCAGCGGGGCCTACGAGCAGTACTTC. This gives the protein CASGAYEQYF.

The genes are TRBV15 and TRBJ2-1, with D possibly called TRBD1 or TRBD2 (5 bases each). Germline V gene lookup returns CDR1 LNHNV and CDR2 YYDKDF (reference sequence). CDR3 length: 14 amino acids. Trimming cost V 0 bases and J 11 bases, with 14 bases left between them. The chain's CDR3 is CATSRDSGPSKQFF. The CDR3 DNA sequence: TGTGCCACCAGCAGAGATTCGGGACCTTCCAAGCAGTTCTTC.

V is TRBV29-1 and J is TRBJ1-5; D remains ambiguous. Germline CDR1 reads SQVTM; CDR2 reads ANQGSEA. Trimming left V 6 bases short and J 12 bases short, with 15 bases between. This CDR3 is built from 11 residues. The chain's CDR3 is CSVREDGDQHF. The DNA for the CDR3 is TGCAGCGTCCGGGAGGATGGGGACCAGCATTTT.

The rearrangement links TRBV6-6 to TRBJ1-6; tentatively, D is TRBD1 (6 bases). Trimming pared 4 bases from V and 13 bases from J, leaving 17 bases between. The CDR3 extends over 14 amino acids. Looked up from germline, CDR1 is MNHNY and CDR2 is SVGAGI (reference sequence). The CDR3 region has the DNA TGTGCCAGCAGTTCGGGACAAGTCCCTGGGCCCCTCCACTTT. This translates into CASSSGQVPGPLHF.

This chain connects TRBV3-1 (or the pseudogene TRBV3-2) to TRBJ2-3, with 7 positions matching TRBD2. V shed 2 bases, J shed 2 bases, and the junction held 4 bases outside the gene matches. The CDR3 runs to 15 residues. Germline assignment: CDR1 LGHDT and CDR2 YNNKEL (reference sequence). The CDR3 region is CASSQWLADTDTQYF. DNA of the CDR3: TGTGCCAGCAGCCAATGGCTAGCGGACACAGATACGCAGTATTTT.

This chain links TRBV27 with TRBJ2-5; TRBD2 aligns across 12 bases. Germline lookup yields CDR1 MNHEY and CDR2 SMNVEV (reference sequence). The CDR3 consists of 15 residues. After removal of 5 bases from V and 1 base from J, the junction contained 2 bases not matched to a gene. The CDR3 is CASSRTSGAQETQYF. The DNA of the CDR3 is TGTGCCAGCAGTCGGACTAGCGGGGCCCAAGAGACCCAGTACTTC.

V usage is TRBV2 and J usage is TRBJ2-7; no definite D call. V lost 5 bases and J 4 bases, leaving 15 bases between the germline ends. The CDR3 runs to 14 residues. The germline gives CDR1 SNHLY, CDR2 FYNNEI. In nucleotides, the CDR3 is TGTGCCAGCAGTCGCGGCTCAACCTCGTACGAGCAGTACTTC. Translated, it gives CASSRGSTSYEQYF. The complete variable domain, with remaining parts taken from reference TRBV2 and TRBJ2-7, reads EPEVTQTPSHQVTQMGQEVILRCVPISNHLYFYWYRQILGQKVEFLVSFYNNEISEKSEIFDDQFSVERPDGSNFTLKIRSTKLEDSAMYFCASSRGSTSYEQYFGPGTRLTVT.

This clone was seen only once. V is TRBV5-1 and J is TRBJ2-7; 8 nucleotides line up with TRBD1. The CDR3 totals 16 residues. The germline gives CDR1 SGHRS, CDR2 YFSETQ. J gave up 5 bases and V 3 bases, and 13 bases lay outside the gene matches. For the CDR3, the DNA is TGCGCCAGCAGCTCCCAAGGGACAGGCAATTTCGACGAGCAGTACTTC. Residues: CASSSQGTGNFDEQYF.

This chain joins TRBV6-5 and TRBJ2-3, with 9 bases aligning to TRBD1. Germline values: CDR1 MNHEY, CDR2 SVGAGI. The trim removed 10 bases at V and 8 bases at J, leaving 10 bases unmatched. There are 13 residues in the CDR3. The CDR3 DNA sequence: TGTGCCACCGGGACAGGGAATTTTGGTACGCAGTATTTT. Translated, it gives CATGTGNFGTQYF.

The rearrangement uses TRBV5-1 and TRBJ2-6; tentative D call: TRBD2 (5 bases). The CDR3 loop spans 19 amino acids. CDR1 is SGHRS, CDR2 YFSETQ, per germline. V was trimmed by 4 bases and J by 0 bases, leaving 20 bases between them. The CDR3 sequence: CASSPEAVGYASGANVLTF. CDR3 bases: TGCGCCAGCAGCCCGGAAGCGGTGGGTTATGCCTCTGGGGCCAACGTCCTGACTTTC.

The genes are TRBV28 and TRBJ2-2, with D possibly being TRBD1 (5 bases). Trimming pared 2 bases from V and 6 bases from J, leaving 22 bases between. The germline V gene has CDR1 MDHEN and CDR2 SYDVKM. This CDR3 spans 18 amino acids. CDR3 sequence: CASSLSVGPSGTAGELFF. The CDR3 nucleotides are TGTGCCAGCAGTTTAAGTGTGGGGCCTTCGGGTACGGCCGGGGAGCTGTTTTTT.

J is TRBJ1-2 and V is TRBV7-9, with unresolved D. V was clipped by 8 bases and J by 6 bases, with 7 bases between them. The CDR3 covers 10 residues. CDR1 SEHNR and CDR2 FQNEAQ come from the germline V gene (reference sequence). CDR3 bases: TGTGCCAGCGGGTGGGATGGCTACACCTTC. It encodes CASGWDGYTF. Variable domain in full (rest from reference TRBV7-9 and TRBJ1-2): DTGVSQNPRHKITKRGQNVTFRCDPISEHNRLYWYRQTLGQGPEFLTYFQNEAQLEKSRLLSDRFSAERPKGSFSTLEIQRTEQGDSAMYLCASGWDGYTFGSGTRLTVV.

The chain uses TRBV5-1 and TRBJ1-5; D ambiguous. CDR1 is SGHRS and CDR2 is YFSETQ in the germline V gene. The CDR3 loop spans 15 amino acids. Between the trimmed V and J ends, which lost 0 bases and 4 bases, there was a span of 11 bases. DNA for the CDR3: TGCGCCAGCAGCTTGGTTGGTGCGCTGAATCAGCCCCAGCATTTT. Protein product: CASSLVGALNQPQHF. Together with reference TRBV5-1 and TRBJ1-5, the CDR3 gives the full variable domain: KAGVTQTPRYLIKTRGQQVTLSCSPISGHRSVSWYQQTPGQGLQFLFEYFSETQRNKGNFPGRFSGRQFSNSRSEMNVSTLELGDSALYLCASSLVGALNQPQHFGDGTRLSIL.